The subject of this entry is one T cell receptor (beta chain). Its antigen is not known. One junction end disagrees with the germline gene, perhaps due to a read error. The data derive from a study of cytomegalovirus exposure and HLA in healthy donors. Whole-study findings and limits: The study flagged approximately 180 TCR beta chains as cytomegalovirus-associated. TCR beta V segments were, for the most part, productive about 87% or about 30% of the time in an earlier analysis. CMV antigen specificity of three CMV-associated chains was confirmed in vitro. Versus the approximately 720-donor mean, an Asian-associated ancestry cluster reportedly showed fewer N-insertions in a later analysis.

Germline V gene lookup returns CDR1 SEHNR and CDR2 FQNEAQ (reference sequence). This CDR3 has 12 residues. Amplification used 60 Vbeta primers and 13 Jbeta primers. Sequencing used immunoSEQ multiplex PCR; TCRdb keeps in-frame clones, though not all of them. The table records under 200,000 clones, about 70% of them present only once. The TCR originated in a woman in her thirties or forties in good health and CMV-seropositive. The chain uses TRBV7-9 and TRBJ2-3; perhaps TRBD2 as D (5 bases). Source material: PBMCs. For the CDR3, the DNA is TGTTCCAGCACCATGGAGGCAGATACGCAGTATTTT. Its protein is CSSTMEADTQYF.